The clone carrying this T cell receptor beta chain was counted a single time. These data belong to a study of a mutant IDH1 vaccine in newly diagnosed glioma. Only in-frame clones appear in the TCRdb table, and some are missing; sequencing was by immunoSEQ multiplex PCR. Among 30,000 to 35,000 clones, around four fifths were seen once, and the ten largest hold approximately 9%. The time point here: baseline, week 1 (first vaccination visit). Described treatment: pre-vaccination baseline after standard-of-care therapy. The clonotype comes from a man between 45 and 60 years old with glioma. Some clones in this sample may be carry-over from other donors' samples. The sequenced sample was peripheral blood mononuclear cells (PBMCs), obtained from a glioma patient treated with radiotherapy, temozolomide or both.

The CDR3 protein is CAWIGWADSYNEQFF. CDR3 sequence (DNA): TGTGCCTGGATTGGATGGGCAGACTCCTACAATGAGCAGTTCTTC. V gene TRBV30 combines with J gene TRBJ2-1; D not resolved. From germline, CDR1 is GTSNPN and CDR2 SVGIG (reference sequence). CDR3 length equals 15 residues. V lost 4 bases to trimming and J lost 0 bases, with 13 bases between them.